A selection of T cell receptor beta chains follows, all from one sample in a study of blood T cells in healthy people across ages. TCRdb processed the 5' RACE reads anew with MiXCR; each CDR3 protein has one entry. The sample lists some 880,000 distinct CDR3 sequences, around 34% occurring once. The sequenced sample was blood. The receptors stem from a man aged 18 to 35 in good health. CDR3s include the opening cysteine and the closing phenylalanine or tryptophan. Each record gives: D gene, V gene, clone size, J gene, CDR3 protein, CDR3 DNA. The D gene is left open where the match is weak. Clone size is not always given. Where it is, it says once, few, many or a class for expanded clones.

TRBD1	TRBV29-1	once	TRBJ2-1	CSVVGTGTLSSYNEQFF	TGCAGCGTTGTAGGGACAGGGACATTAAGCTCCTACAATGAGCAGTTCTTC
NA	TRBV10-3	NA	TRBJ2-3	CAILSGSTDTQYF	TGTGCCATCCTTTCCGGGTCTACAGATACGCAGTATTTT
NA	TRBV4-2	NA	TRBJ1-1	CASSPLTGQLNTEAFF	TGTGCCAGCAGCCCTCTAACCGGACAGTTGAACACTGAAGCTTTCTTT
NA	TRBV4-1	NA	TRBJ2-3	CASSQGPQNRMDTQYF	TGCGCCAGCAGCCAGGGGCCCCAAAACAGAATGGATACGCAGTATTTT
NA	TRBV6-1	NA	TRBJ1-2	CASSGAWNGYTF	TGTGCCAGCAGTGGGGCCTGGAATGGCTACACCTTC
TRBD1	TRBV2	NA	TRBJ1-1	CASSELGTGGLVAEAFF	TGTGCCAGCAGTGAACTCGGGACAGGGGGCTTGGTGGCTGAAGCTTTCTTT
NA	TRBV20-1	NA	TRBJ2-7	CSARGREPYNEQYF	TGCAGTGCTAGGGGTCGTGAACCCTACAATGAGCAGTACTTC
NA	TRBV4-1	few	TRBJ1-2	CASSQDPSGDGYTF	TGCGCCAGCAGCCAAGATCCCTCTGGGGATGGCTACACCTTC
NA	TRBV20-1	once	TRBJ1-5	CSARRARGYNQPQHF	TGCAGTGCTAGAAGGGCCAGGGGATACAATCAGCCCCAGCATTTT
NA	TRBV20-1	NA	TRBJ2-2	CSARLFRTGELFF	TGCAGTGCTCGATTATTCCGGACCGGGGAGCTGTTTTTT
NA	TRBV15	many	TRBJ2-5	CATSRGGFQETQYF	TGTGCCACCAGCAGAGGCGGGTTCCAAGAGACCCAGTACTTC
TRBD2	TRBV5-1	few	TRBJ2-3	CASSVGGARDTQYF	TGCGCCAGCAGCGTCGGGGGGGCCAGAGATACGCAGTATTTT
NA	TRBV12-3/TRBV12-4	NA	TRBJ1-6	CASSFRDKGSPLHF	TGTGCCAGCAGTTTCCGGGACAAGGGTTCACCCCTCCACTTT
NA	TRBV27	many	TRBJ2-7	CASSPSRGHNTYEQYF	TGTGCCAGCAGTCCGTCTCGGGGACACAACACCTACGAGCAGTACTTC
TRBD1	TRBV7-8	few	TRBJ2-7	CASSSDGQGTYEQYF	TGTGCCAGCAGCTCCGACGGACAGGGGACCTACGAGCAGTACTTC
TRBD1	TRBV25-1	few	TRBJ1-4	CATREQGQYEKLFF	TGTGCCACCCGCGAGCAGGGACAGTATGAAAAACTGTTTTTT
NA	TRBV12-3/TRBV12-4	NA	TRBJ1-1	CASSLVGSTEAFF	TGTGCCAGCAGTTTGGTCGGATCCACTGAAGCTTTCTTT
NA	TRBV29-1	NA	TRBJ2-1	CSVGEVNYEQFF	TGCAGCGTTGGGGAGGTCAACTACGAGCAGTTCTTC
TRBD2	TRBV7-3	NA	TRBJ2-3	CASSLSIAGGTDTQYF	TGTGCCAGCAGCTTAAGTATTGCGGGGGGCACAGATACGCAGTATTTT
TRBD1	TRBV7-9	NA	TRBJ1-4	CASKGQGVEKLFF	TGTGCCAGCAAGGGACAGGGAGTTGAAAAACTGTTTTTT
NA	TRBV7-9	few	TRBJ1-4	CASSLRANQATNEKLFF	TGTGCCAGCAGCTTAAGGGCGAACCAGGCAACTAATGAAAAACTGTTTTTT
TRBD1	TRBV29-1	few	TRBJ1-1	CSVLRQGNTEAFF	TGCAGCGTTCTTAGACAGGGAAACACTGAAGCTTTCTTT
TRBD2	TRBV12-3/TRBV12-4	NA	TRBJ2-1	CASSGTTSGGLRGNEQFF	TGTGCCAGCAGTGGAACGACTAGCGGGGGCCTAAGGGGCAATGAGCAGTTCTTC
NA	TRBV29-1	many	TRBJ1-2	CSVDGYTF	TGCAGCGTTGATGGCTACACCTTC
NA	TRBV20-1	NA	TRBJ2-7	CSANRYGGTSYEQYF	TGCAGTGCTAACCGCTACGGGGGAACCTCCTACGAGCAGTACTTC
NA	TRBV7-2	few	TRBJ2-3	CASSLIEGTDTQYF	TGTGCCAGCAGCTTGATTGAGGGGACAGATACGCAGTATTTT
TRBD2	TRBV18	few	TRBJ2-7	CASSPLAGVGNEQYF	TGTGCCAGCTCACCCCTAGCGGGGGTCGGCAATGAGCAGTACTTC
TRBD1	TRBV28	NA	TRBJ1-6	CASQPPTGGRRSPLHF	TGTGCCAGTCAACCCCCGACAGGGGGAAGGAGATCACCCCTCCACTTT
TRBD2	TRBV7-2	many	TRBJ2-1	CASSLAAGGNNEQFF	TGTGCCAGCAGCTTAGCAGCGGGGGGGAACAATGAGCAGTTCTTC